This T cell receptor beta chain was recovered during a study of blood T cell repertoires in COVID-19. Study-wide background: Sources were T cells, B-cell-depleted T cells, or PBMCs; the material itself was cDNA or gDNA.

Methods used by the authors: Researchers report that nucleated cell counts were estimated from reference gene primer amplification. Generated by immunoSEQ multiplex PCR, the TCRdb table keeps only in-frame clones and is missing some. Clonal size and the V and J genes are those of that table, whereas D and trimming came from the DNA. The data contain roughly 40,000 clones, about 82% of them singletons. This CDR3 contains 14 residues. Germline V gene data show CDR1 as SGHTA and CDR2 as FQGNSA. V lost 5 bases and J 2 bases, leaving 12 bases between the germline ends. V is TRBV7-2 and J is TRBJ1-2, with TRBD1 as a possible D gene (6 bases). Material for sequencing was peripheral blood. This TCR derives from a man in his 70s with acute or convalescent COVID-19. CDR3 region: CASSPYQGNYGYTF. Here the CDR3 DNA reads TGTGCCAGCAGCCCCTATCAGGGGAACTATGGCTACACCTTC.